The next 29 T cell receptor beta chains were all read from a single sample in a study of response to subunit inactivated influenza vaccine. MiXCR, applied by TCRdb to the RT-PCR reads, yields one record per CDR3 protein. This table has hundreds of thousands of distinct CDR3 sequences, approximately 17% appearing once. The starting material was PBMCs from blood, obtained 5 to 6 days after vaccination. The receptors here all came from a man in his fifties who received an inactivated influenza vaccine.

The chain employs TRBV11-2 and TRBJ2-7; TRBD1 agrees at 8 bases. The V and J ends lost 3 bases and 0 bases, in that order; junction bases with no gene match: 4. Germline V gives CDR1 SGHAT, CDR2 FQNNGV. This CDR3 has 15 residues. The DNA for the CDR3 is TGTGCCAGCAGCTTCCGGACAGGGCCCTCCTACGAGCAGTACTTC. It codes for CASSFRTGPSYEQYF.

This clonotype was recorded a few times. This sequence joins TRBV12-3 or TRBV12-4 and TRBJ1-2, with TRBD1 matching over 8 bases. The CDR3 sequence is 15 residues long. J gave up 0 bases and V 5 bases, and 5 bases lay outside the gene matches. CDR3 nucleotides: TGTGCCAGCAGTCCCCCGGGACAGGCTAACTATGGCTACACCTTC. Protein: CASSPPGQANYGYTF.

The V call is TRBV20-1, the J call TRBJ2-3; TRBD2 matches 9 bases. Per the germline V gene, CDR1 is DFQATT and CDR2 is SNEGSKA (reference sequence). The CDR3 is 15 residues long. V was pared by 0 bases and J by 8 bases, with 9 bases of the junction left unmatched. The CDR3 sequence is CSARESRGGPGTQYF. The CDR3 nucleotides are TGCAGTGCTAGAGAGTCGCGGGGGGGTCCCGGTACGCAGTATTTT.

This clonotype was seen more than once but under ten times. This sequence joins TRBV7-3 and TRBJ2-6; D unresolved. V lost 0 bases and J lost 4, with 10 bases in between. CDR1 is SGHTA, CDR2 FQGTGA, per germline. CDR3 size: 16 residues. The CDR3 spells CASSLTPGPGANVLTF. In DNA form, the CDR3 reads TGTGCCAGCAGCTTAACTCCAGGCCCCGGGGCCAACGTCCTGACTTTC. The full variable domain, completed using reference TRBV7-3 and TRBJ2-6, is GAGVSQTPSNKVTEKGKYVELRCDPISGHTALYWYRQSLGQGPEFLIYFQGTGAADDSGLPNDRFFAVRPEGSVSTLKIQRTERGDSAVYLCASSLTPGPGANVLTFGAGSRLTVL.

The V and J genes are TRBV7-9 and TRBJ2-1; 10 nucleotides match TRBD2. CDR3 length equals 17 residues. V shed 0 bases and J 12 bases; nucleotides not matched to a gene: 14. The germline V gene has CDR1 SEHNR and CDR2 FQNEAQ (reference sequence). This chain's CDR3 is CASSLAGLAGAGKGQFF. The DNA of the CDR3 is TGTGCCAGCAGCTTAGCGGGGCTAGCGGGAGCTGGGAAAGGGCAGTTCTTC.

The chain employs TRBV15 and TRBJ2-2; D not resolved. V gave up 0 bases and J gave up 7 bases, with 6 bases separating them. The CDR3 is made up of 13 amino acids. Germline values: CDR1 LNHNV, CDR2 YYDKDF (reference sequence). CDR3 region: CATSRDTIGELFF. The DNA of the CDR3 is TGTGCCACCAGCAGAGATACAATCGGGGAGCTGTTTTTT.

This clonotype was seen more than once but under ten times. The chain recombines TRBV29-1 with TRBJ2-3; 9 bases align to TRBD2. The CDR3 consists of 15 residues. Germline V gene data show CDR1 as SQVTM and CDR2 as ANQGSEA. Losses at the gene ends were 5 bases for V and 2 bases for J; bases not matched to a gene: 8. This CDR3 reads CSVLGGRASTDTQYF. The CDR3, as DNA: TGCAGCGTTTTGGGCGGGAGGGCCTCCACAGATACGCAGTATTTT.

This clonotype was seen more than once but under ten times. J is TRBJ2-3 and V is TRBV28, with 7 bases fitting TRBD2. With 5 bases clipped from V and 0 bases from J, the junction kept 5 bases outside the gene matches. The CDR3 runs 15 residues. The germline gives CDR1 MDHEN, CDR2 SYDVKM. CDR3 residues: CASSVISGSTDTQYF. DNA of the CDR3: TGTGCCAGCAGTGTGATTAGCGGGAGCACAGATACGCAGTATTTT.

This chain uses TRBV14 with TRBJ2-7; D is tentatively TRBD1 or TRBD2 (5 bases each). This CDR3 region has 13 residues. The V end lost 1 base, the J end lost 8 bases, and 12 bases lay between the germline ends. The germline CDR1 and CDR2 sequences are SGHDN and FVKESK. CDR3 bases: TGTGCCAGCAGCCAAGGGGGCCGGGGAAAGCAGTACTTC. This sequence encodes CASSQGGRGKQYF.

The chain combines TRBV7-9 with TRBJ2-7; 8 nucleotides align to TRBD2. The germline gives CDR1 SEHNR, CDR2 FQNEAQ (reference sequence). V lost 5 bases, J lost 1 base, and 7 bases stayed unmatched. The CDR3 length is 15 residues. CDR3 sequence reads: CASSDKAGASYEQYF. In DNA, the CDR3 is TGTGCCAGCAGCGACAAAGCGGGAGCATCCTACGAGCAGTACTTC.

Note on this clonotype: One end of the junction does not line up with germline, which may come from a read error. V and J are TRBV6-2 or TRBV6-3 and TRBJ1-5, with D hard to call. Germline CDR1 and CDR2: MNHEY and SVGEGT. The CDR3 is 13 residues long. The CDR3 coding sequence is TGTGCCAGCAAAGTAAATAGCAATCAGCTCCAGCATTTT. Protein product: CASKVNSNQLQHF.

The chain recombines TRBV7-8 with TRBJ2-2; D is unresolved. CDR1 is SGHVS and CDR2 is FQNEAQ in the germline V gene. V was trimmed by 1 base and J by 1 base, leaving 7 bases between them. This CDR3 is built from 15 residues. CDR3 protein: CASSLGSQNTGELFF. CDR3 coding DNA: TGTGCCAGCAGCTTAGGCAGCCAGAACACCGGGGAGCTGTTTTTT.

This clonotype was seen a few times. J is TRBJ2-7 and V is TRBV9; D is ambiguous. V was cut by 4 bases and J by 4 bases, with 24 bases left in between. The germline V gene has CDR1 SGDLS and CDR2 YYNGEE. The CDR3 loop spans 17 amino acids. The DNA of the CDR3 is TGTGCCAGCAGCCCCCAACCAGTACCTAGGAGTACTTACGAGCAGTACTTC. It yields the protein CASSPQPVPRSTYEQYF.

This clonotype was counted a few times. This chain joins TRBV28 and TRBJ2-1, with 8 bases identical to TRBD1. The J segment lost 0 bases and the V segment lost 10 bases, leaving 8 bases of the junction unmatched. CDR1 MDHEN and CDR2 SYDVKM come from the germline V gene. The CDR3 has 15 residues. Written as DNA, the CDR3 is TGTGCCACGAGAACTCAGGGGGCCTCCTACAATGAGCAGTTCTTC. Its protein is CATRTQGASYNEQFF.

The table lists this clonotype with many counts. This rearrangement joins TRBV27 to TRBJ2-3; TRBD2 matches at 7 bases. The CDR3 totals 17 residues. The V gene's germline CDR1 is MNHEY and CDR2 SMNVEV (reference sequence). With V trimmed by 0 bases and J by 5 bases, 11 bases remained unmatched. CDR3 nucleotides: TGTGCCAGCAGTTTATCTTCTAGCGGAACCTGGGGAGATACGCAGTATTTT. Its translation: CASSLSSSGTWGDTQYF.

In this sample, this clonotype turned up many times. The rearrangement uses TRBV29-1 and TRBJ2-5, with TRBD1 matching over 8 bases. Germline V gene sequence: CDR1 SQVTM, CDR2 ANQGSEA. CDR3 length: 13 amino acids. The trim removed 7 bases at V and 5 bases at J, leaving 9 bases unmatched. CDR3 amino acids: CSARTGSGETQYF. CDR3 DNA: TGCAGCGCCAGGACAGGGTCTGGGGAGACCCAGTACTTC. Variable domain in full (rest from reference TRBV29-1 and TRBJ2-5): SAVISQKPSRDICQRGTSLTIQCQVDSQVTMMFWYRQQPGQSLTLIATANQGSEATYESGFVIDKFPISRPNLTFSTLTVSNMSPEDSSIYLCSARTGSGETQYFGPGTRLLVL.

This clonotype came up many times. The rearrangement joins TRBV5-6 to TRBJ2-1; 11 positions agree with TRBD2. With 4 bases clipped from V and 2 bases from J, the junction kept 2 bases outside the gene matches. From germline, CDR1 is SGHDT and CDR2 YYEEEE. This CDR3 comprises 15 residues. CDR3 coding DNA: TGTGCCAGCAGCGTAGCGGGGGGGCCCTACAATGAGCAGTTCTTC. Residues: CASSVAGGPYNEQFF.

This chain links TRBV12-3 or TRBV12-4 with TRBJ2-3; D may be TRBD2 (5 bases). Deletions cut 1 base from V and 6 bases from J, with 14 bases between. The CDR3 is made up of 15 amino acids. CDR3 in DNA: TGTGCCAGCAGTTTAGTAGGGCTAGCCAAGGATACGCAGTATTTT. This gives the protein CASSLVGLAKDTQYF.

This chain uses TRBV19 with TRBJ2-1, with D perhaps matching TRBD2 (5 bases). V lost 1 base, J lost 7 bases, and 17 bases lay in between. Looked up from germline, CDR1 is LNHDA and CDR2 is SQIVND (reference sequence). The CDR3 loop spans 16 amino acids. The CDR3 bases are TGTGCCAGTAGTATAGCGGCGTCTAGCCCTGATAATGAGCAGTTCTTC. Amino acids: CASSIAASSPDNEQFF.

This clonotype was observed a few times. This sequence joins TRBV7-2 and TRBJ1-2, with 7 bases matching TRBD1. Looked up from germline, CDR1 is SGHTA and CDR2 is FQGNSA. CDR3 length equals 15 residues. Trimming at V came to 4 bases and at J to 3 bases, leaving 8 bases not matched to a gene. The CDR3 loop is CASSYRAGTDYGYTF. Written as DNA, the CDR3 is TGTGCCAGCAGCTATAGGGCCGGGACAGACTATGGCTACACCTTC. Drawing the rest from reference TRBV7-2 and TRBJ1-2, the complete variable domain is GAGVSQSPSNKVTEKGKDVELRCDPISGHTALYWYRQSLGQGLEFLIYFQGNSAPDKSGLPSDRFSAERTGGSVSTLTIQRTQQEDSAVYLCASSYRAGTDYGYTFGSGTRLTVV.

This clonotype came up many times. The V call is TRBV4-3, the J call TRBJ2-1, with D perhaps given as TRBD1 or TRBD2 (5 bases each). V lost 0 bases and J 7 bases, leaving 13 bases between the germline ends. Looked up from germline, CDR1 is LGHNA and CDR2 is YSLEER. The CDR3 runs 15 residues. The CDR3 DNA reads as TGCGCCAGCAGCCAAGAACTGGGGGTCCTGAATGAGCAGTTCTTC. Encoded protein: CASSQELGVLNEQFF.

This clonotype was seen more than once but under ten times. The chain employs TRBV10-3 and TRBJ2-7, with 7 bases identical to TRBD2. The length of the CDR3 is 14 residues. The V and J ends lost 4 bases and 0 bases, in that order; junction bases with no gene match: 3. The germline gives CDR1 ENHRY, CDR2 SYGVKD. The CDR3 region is CAISVGGSSYEQYF. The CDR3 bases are TGTGCCATCAGTGTCGGCGGGAGCTCCTACGAGCAGTACTTC.

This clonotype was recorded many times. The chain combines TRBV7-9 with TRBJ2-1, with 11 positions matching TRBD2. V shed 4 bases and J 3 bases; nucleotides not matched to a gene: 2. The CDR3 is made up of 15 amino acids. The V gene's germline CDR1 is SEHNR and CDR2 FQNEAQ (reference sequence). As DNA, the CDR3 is TGTGCCAGCAGCTCGGGACTAGCGGTCTACAATGAGCAGTTCTTC. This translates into CASSSGLAVYNEQFF.

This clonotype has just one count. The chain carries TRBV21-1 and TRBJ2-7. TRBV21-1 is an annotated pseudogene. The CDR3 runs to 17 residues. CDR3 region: CASSNSQIKREFYEQYF. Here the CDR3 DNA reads TGTGCCAGCAGCAACTCTCAAATAAAGCGGGAGTTCTACGAGCAGTACTTC.

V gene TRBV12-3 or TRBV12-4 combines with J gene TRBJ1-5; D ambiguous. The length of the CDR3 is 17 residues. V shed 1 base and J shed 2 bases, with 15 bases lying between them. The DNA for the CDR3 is TGTGCCAGCAGTTTAGTGAGCTGGACTTCAGGCAATCAGCCCCAGCATTTT. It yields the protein CASSLVSWTSGNQPQHF.

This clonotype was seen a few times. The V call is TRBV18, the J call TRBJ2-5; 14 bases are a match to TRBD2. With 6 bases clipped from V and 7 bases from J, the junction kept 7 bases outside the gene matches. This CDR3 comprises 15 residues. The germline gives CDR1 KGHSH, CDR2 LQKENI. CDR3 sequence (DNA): TGTGCCAGCTCGCCGGGACTAGCGGGAGTAATGACCCAGTACTTC. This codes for CASSPGLAGVMTQYF.

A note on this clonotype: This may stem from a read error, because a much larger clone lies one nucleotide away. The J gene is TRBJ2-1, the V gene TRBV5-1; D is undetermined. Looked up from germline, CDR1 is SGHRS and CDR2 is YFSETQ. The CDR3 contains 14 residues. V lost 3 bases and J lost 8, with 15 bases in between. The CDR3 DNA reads TGCGCCAGCAGCTCAAGACCAGTTGGCGATGAGCAGTTCTTC. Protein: CASSSRPVGDEQFF.

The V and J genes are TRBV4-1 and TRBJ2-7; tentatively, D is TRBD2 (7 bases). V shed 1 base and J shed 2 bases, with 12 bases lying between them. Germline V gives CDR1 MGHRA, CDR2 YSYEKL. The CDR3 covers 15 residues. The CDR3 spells CASSQVVGGAYEQYF. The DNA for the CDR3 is TGCGCCAGCAGCCAAGTGGTAGGGGGGGCCTACGAGCAGTACTTC.

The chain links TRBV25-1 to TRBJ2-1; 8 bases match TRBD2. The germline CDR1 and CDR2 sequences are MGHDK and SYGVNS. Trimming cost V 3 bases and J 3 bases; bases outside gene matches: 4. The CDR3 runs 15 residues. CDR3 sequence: CASSDSGGFYNEQFF. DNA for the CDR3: TGTGCCAGCAGTGATTCGGGGGGGTTCTACAATGAGCAGTTCTTC. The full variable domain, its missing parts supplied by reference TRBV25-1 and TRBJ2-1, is EADIYQTPRYLVIGTGKKITLECSQTMGHDKMYWYQQDPGMELHLIHYSYGVNSTEKGDLSSESTVSRIRTEHFPLTLESARPSHTSQYLCASSDSGGFYNEQFFGPGTRLTVL.